Following are 26 T cell receptor beta chains from one sample sequenced in a study of CD8+ T cells in alopecia areata. cDNA serving as the sequencing template came from extracted, reverse transcribed RNA. Repertoires were generated with immunoSEQ multiplex PCR, while TCRdb's copy carries only in-frame clones and drops some. Of about 120,000 clones in the sample, 53% were seen once. Documented treatment: oral pan-JAK inhibitor, 5-10 mg twice daily. Sequencing used CD4+ T cells sorted from blood, obtained at week 4, from a patient treated with tofacitinib. The receptors shown here come from a human donor with alopecia areata.

In its sample, this clone was seen a few times. The chain has TRBV29-1 and TRBJ1-2, with D perhaps TRBD1 (5 bases). Germline CDR1 is SQVTM and CDR2 is ANQGSEA. Trimming removed 2 bases from V and 4 bases from J, with 14 bases in between. This CDR3 is built from 14 residues. The CDR3 spells CSVEWAGISYGYTF. CDR3 DNA sequence: TGCAGCGTTGAATGGGCAGGGATCAGCTATGGCTACACCTTC.

This chain links TRBV23-1 with TRBJ2-3; TRBD1 agrees at 7 bases. TRBV23-1 is sorted into the ORF group, with uncertain function. There are 16 residues in the CDR3. Trimming took 1 base from V and 0 from J; bases not matched to a gene: 4. In nucleotides, the CDR3 is TGCGCCAGCAGTCAATGGGCACAGGGGAGCACAGATACGCAGTATTTT. It codes for CASSQWAQGSTDTQYF.

This chain links TRBV5-1 with TRBJ2-5; no reliable D call. The germline CDR1 and CDR2 sequences are SGHRS and YFSETQ. V lost 1 base and J lost 2, with 6 bases in between. There are 13 residues in the CDR3. For the CDR3, the DNA is TGCGCCAGCAGCTTGTACAGACAAGAGACCCAGTACTTC. It translates to CASSLYRQETQYF.

The chain uses TRBV30 and TRBJ1-1; D is unclear. In germline, CDR1 is GTSNPN, CDR2 SVGIG (reference sequence). The CDR3 is 10 residues long. V lost 2 bases and J 8 bases, leaving 6 bases between the germline ends. The CDR3 region is CAWSTVEAFF. The CDR3 DNA is TGTGCCTGGAGTACTGTCGAAGCTTTCTTT.

V usage is TRBV30 and J usage is TRBJ2-7; D call uncertain. Germline V gene lookup returns CDR1 GTSNPN and CDR2 SVGIG (reference sequence). V was pared by 5 bases and J by 1 base, with 9 bases between. This CDR3 region has 12 residues. CDR3 amino acids: CAWGGFSYEQYF. CDR3 coding DNA: TGTGCCTGGGGTGGGTTTTCCTACGAGCAGTACTTC.

This clone was detected a few times. The chain links TRBV7-9 to TRBJ1-1; 8 nucleotides match TRBD1. J lost 0 bases, V lost 5 bases, and 5 bases had no gene match. The CDR3 contains 15 residues. From germline, CDR1 is SEHNR and CDR2 FQNEAQ (reference sequence). This CDR3 reads CASSPGTGMNTEAFF. Here the CDR3 DNA reads TGTGCCAGCAGCCCGGGGACAGGTATGAACACTGAAGCTTTCTTT.

On this clone itself: At the DNA level, this CDR3 is encoded by other sequences in the same sample as well. This sequence joins TRBV29-1 and TRBJ1-1, with D maybe TRBD1 (5 bases). Between the trimmed V and J ends, which lost 5 bases and 0 bases, there was a span of 10 bases. Germline V CDR1 and CDR2: SQVTM, ANQGSEA. CDR3 length: 13 amino acids. The DNA of the CDR3 is TGCAGCGTTTCGGGGCGGTTGAACACTGAAGCTTTCTTT. Its protein is CSVSGRLNTEAFF. Full variable domain (remainder filled in from reference TRBV29-1 and TRBJ1-1): SAVISQKPSRDICQRGTSLTIQCQVDSQVTMMFWYRQQPGQSLTLIATANQGSEATYESGFVIDKFPISRPNLTFSTLTVSNMSPEDSSIYLCSVSGRLNTEAFFGQGTRLTVV.

This clone showed up just a few times. V gene TRBV7-3 combines with J gene TRBJ2-3, with unresolved D. The CDR3 runs to 13 residues. Germline V gene sequence: CDR1 SGHTA, CDR2 FQGTGA. Trimming left V 5 bases short and J 2 bases short, with 8 bases between. CDR3 residues: CASSPYLTDTQYF. In nucleotides, the CDR3 is TGTGCCAGCAGCCCCTACCTCACAGATACGCAGTATTTT.

The sample holds a few counts of this clone. This chain joins TRBV28 and TRBJ2-3; D gene ambiguous. Germline V lookup: CDR1 MDHEN, CDR2 SYDVKM. The V end lost 6 bases, the J end lost 3 bases, and 7 bases lay between the germline ends. The CDR3 totals 12 residues. The DNA for the CDR3 is TGTGCCAGCAGCCTTAGTACAGATACGCAGTATTTT. Translation gives CASSLSTDTQYF.

The rearrangement links TRBV30 to TRBJ2-7; 9 bases align to TRBD2. Germline assignment: CDR1 GTSNPN and CDR2 SVGIG (reference sequence). The CDR3 sequence is 13 residues long. V trimming: 0 bases; J trimming: 4 bases; junction bases outside the gene matches: 1. In nucleotides, the CDR3 is TGTGCCTGGAGTGTGACTAGCGGTTACGAGCAGTACTTC. Translation: CAWSVTSGYEQYF.

V usage is TRBV9 and J usage is TRBJ1-3, with no clear D. The length of the CDR3 is 14 residues. Germline CDR1 reads SGDLS; CDR2 reads YYNGEE. V was clipped by 0 bases and J by 8 bases, with 12 bases between them. For the CDR3, the DNA is TGTGCCAGCAGCGTAGGACGGAGCGGGGACACCATATATTTT. Translating gives CASSVGRSGDTIYF.

V usage is TRBV5-1 and J usage is TRBJ2-4; D tentatively reads TRBD1 or TRBD2 (5 bases each). The CDR3 is 19 amino acids. Trimming cost V 2 bases and J 1 base, with 22 bases left between them. In germline, CDR1 is SGHRS, CDR2 YFSETQ. CDR3 protein: CASSFRGTTPSLAKNIQYF. In DNA, the CDR3 is TGCGCCAGCAGCTTCCGTGGGACCACCCCAAGCTTGGCCAAAAACATTCAGTACTTC.

The chain employs TRBV7-2 and TRBJ2-1; tentative D call: TRBD2 (6 bases). CDR3 size: 13 residues. Germline V CDR1 and CDR2: SGHTA, FQGNSA. The germline V and J ends were trimmed by 0 bases and 6 bases, with 6 bases remaining between them. This CDR3 reads CASSLARGNEQFF. CDR3 sequence (DNA): TGTGCCAGCAGCTTAGCGCGGGGCAATGAGCAGTTCTTC.

V gene TRBV29-1 combines with J gene TRBJ1-1; maybe TRBD1 (5 bases). Germline V gene lookup returns CDR1 SQVTM and CDR2 ANQGSEA. The CDR3 is 14 amino acids. V was pared by 1 base and J by 3 bases, with 12 bases between. CDR3 DNA sequence: TGCAGCGTTGAAGGACAGCGTGTGGACACTGAAGCTTTCTTT. Translation gives CSVEGQRVDTEAFF.

This chain joins TRBV29-1 and TRBJ1-2, with unresolved D. Trimming stripped 3 bases from V and 5 bases from J, with 10 bases between. The CDR3 contains 12 residues. CDR1 and CDR2 from the germline V gene are SQVTM and ANQGSEA. The DNA of the CDR3 is TGCAGCGTTGACAGCCACTCTTATGGCTACACCTTC. It translates to CSVDSHSYGYTF.

This chain connects TRBV30 to TRBJ2-5; tentatively, D is TRBD1 (5 bases). From germline, CDR1 is GTSNPN and CDR2 SVGIG (reference sequence). This CDR3 is built from 14 residues. V lost 1 base and J lost 1, with 10 bases in between. CDR3 sequence: CAWSGGGTQETQYF. DNA of the CDR3: TGTGCCTGGAGTGGGGGCGGAACCCAAGAGACCCAGTACTTC. The complete variable domain, with remaining parts taken from reference TRBV30 and TRBJ2-5, reads SQTIHQWPATLVQPVGSPLSLECTVEGTSNPNLYWYRQAAGRGLQLLFYSVGIGQISSEVPQNLSASRPQDRQFILSSKKLLLSDSGFYLCAWSGGGTQETQYFGPGTRLLVL.

This clone has only a few counts. Here the CDR3 DNA reads TGTGCCAGCAGCTTATTGCAGGTCACTGAAGCTTTCTTT. It yields the protein CASSLLQVTEAFF. The chain combines TRBV7-9 with TRBJ1-1, with unresolved D. The CDR3 contains 13 residues. Trimming removed 2 bases from V and 4 bases from J, with 8 bases in between. CDR1 and CDR2 (germline): SEHNR, FQNEAQ (reference sequence).

This clone was recorded a few times. The chain couples TRBV5-6 to TRBJ2-7; possible D gene TRBD1, 6 bases. The CDR3 covers 15 residues. The V gene lost 2 bases and the J gene lost 7 bases, with 19 bases spanning the gap. Germline CDR1 and CDR2: SGHDT and YYEEEE. CDR3 DNA sequence: TGTGCCAGCAGCTTTATCACCAGGGGCTCGGGGGAGCAGTACTTC. It is translated as CASSFITRGSGEQYF.

This clone came up once. This chain uses TRBV5-1 with TRBJ1-2; D might be TRBD1 (6 bases). The V and J ends lost 4 bases and 6 bases respectively, with 13 bases between them. CDR1 and CDR2 (germline): SGHRS, YFSETQ. CDR3 size: 13 residues. CDR3 sequence reads: CASSPGRGNGYTF. CDR3 DNA sequence: TGCGCCAGCAGCCCCGGGAGGGGGAATGGCTACACCTTC.

The rearrangement uses TRBV5-4 and TRBJ2-2; D perhaps matches TRBD1 (5 bases). Looked up from germline, CDR1 is SGHNT and CDR2 is YYREEE (reference sequence). With 1 base removed from V and 2 bases from J, the gap between germline ends came to 9 bases. The CDR3 contains 15 residues. The CDR3, as DNA: TGTGCCAGCAGCTTGAGGCAGGGAAACACCGGGGAGCTGTTTTTT. Translating gives CASSLRQGNTGELFF.

This clone appeared a single time. The junction departs from the called germline gene at one end, perhaps through a read error. The rearrangement links TRBV30 to TRBJ1-5; weak D call: TRBD1 (6 bases). Looked up from germline, CDR1 is GTSNPN and CDR2 is SVGIG (reference sequence). The CDR3 sequence is 12 residues long. CDR3 coding DNA: TGTGCCTGTGGACAGCTCAATGAGCCCCAGCATTTT. The encoded protein is CACGQLNEPQHF.

The gene calls are TRBV30 and TRBJ1-3, with 7 bases lining up with TRBD1. V shed 3 bases, J shed 3 bases, and the junction held 5 bases outside the gene matches. The CDR3 length is 14 residues. Germline CDR1 and CDR2: GTSNPN and SVGIG (reference sequence). CDR3 in DNA: TGTGCCTGGAGGAAGACAGGGAGTGGAAACACCATATATTTT. It codes for CAWRKTGSGNTIYF.

The V call is TRBV29-1, the J call TRBJ1-2; D is unresolved. Between the trimmed V and J ends, which lost 0 bases and 8 bases, there was a span of 16 bases. The germline V gene encodes CDR1 SQVTM and CDR2 ANQGSEA. This CDR3 region has 14 residues. The CDR3 sequence is CSVEDLAGPRGYTF. The CDR3 region has the DNA TGCAGCGTTGAAGATCTCGCGGGCCCCAGGGGCTACACCTTC. Full variable domain (missing parts from reference TRBV29-1 and TRBJ1-2): SAVISQKPSRDICQRGTSLTIQCQVDSQVTMMFWYRQQPGQSLTLIATANQGSEATYESGFVIDKFPISRPNLTFSTLTVSNMSPEDSSIYLCSVEDLAGPRGYTFGSGTRLTVV.

In this sample, this clone turned up many times. The chain joins TRBV7-9 to TRBJ2-7, with no clear D. This CDR3 contains 14 residues. Germline loops: CDR1 SEHNR, CDR2 FQNEAQ (reference sequence). The V gene lost 0 bases and the J gene lost 0 bases, with 6 bases spanning the gap. CDR3 DNA sequence: TGTGCCAGCAGCTTAGCGACCCCCTCCTACGAGCAGTACTTC. Translating it yields CASSLATPSYEQYF.

The CDR3 DNA is TGTGCCAGCAGCGTAGATGGACACAGGGGTTCACCCCTCCACTTT. Encoded protein: CASSVDGHRGSPLHF. The chain is built from TRBV9 and TRBJ1-6, with 7 bases that match TRBD1. J was trimmed by 9 bases and V by 0 bases; bases with no gene match: 6. This CDR3 contains 15 residues. The V gene's germline CDR1 is SGDLS and CDR2 YYNGEE.

To note about this clone: One end of the junction does not line up with germline, which may come from a read error. This rearrangement joins TRBV6-4 to TRBJ1-2; 7 positions match TRBD1. CDR3 size: 9 residues. Germline loops: CDR1 MRHNA, CDR2 SNTAGT. The CDR3 reads CGQEYGYTF. Here the CDR3 DNA reads TGCGGACAGGAGTATGGCTACACCTTC.